This T cell receptor (beta chain) was sequenced in a study of chemoradiotherapy in HPV16-positive cancers. A word on this clone: Its antigen is not identified.

Study-level results: Candidate HPV-specific clones and E7-related TCR motifs grew in tumor during treatment.

Repertoires were generated with immunoSEQ multiplex PCR, while TCRdb's copy carries only in-frame clones and drops some. The sample consists of 3,500 to 4,000 clones, around 94% of them appearing once. V was shortened by 3 bases and J by 7 bases, with 15 bases between the two germline ends. CDR1 and CDR2 (germline): MNHNS, SASEGT. The CDR3 extends over 15 amino acids. The gene calls are TRBV6-1 and TRBJ1-4; no firm D call. This sample was taken from a patient who underwent chemoradiotherapy. The receptor was isolated from a human donor with HPV-associated anogenital cancer. The CDR3 is CASSEWSSALEKLFF. CDR3 bases: TGTGCCAGCAGTGAGTGGTCAAGTGCCCTTGAAAAACTGTTTTTT.